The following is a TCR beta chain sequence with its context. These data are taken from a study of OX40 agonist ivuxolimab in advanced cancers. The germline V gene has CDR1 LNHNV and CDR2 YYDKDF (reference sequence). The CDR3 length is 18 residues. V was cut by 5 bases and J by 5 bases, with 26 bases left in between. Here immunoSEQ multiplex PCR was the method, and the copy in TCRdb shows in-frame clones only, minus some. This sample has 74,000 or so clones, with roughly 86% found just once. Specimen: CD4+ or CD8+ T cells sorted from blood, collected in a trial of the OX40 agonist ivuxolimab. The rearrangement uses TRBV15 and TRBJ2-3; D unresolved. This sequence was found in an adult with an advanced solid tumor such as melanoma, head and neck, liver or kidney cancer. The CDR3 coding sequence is TGTGCCACCAGCCACCCCTCTAAATACCAAGCCGATGGAGATACGCAGTATTTT. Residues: CATSHPSKYQADGDTQYF.